The TCR beta chain described here comes from a study of CD8 T cells in ankylosing spondylitis. Comments on this clonotype: Its antigen is undetermined.

The trim removed 6 bases at V and 4 bases at J, leaving 10 bases unmatched. The CDR3 extends over 14 amino acids. CDR1 is SQVTM, CDR2 ANQGSEA, per germline. 5'-RACE, quantitative and with molecular barcodes, yielded the TCR beta libraries. TCRdb re-analysed the 5' RACE reads in MiXCR, keeping a single row per CDR3 protein. Here the sample spans over 400,000 distinct CDR3 sequences, roughly 27% being singletons. The study's findings and limits: In peripheral blood, disease-linked CD8+ clones occurred at relatively low frequencies. Reported data indicate significant enrichment of disease-linked clones within matched ankylosing spondylitis synovial fluid. Typical of ankylosing spondylitis blood, it appeared, was a TCR beta motif of roughly eight highly homologous variants.

This clonotype originated in a male donor with ankylosing spondylitis. Material for sequencing was blood, either unsorted or a sorted T cell fraction (not recorded which). The V call is TRBV29-1, the J call TRBJ2-3, with 7 bases matching TRBD1. DNA for the CDR3: TGCAGCGTGGTCGGACAGGTGGGCCCAGATACGCAGTATTTT. Protein sequence: CSVVGQVGPDTQYF.